Reported below is one T cell receptor beta chain. It has no known antigen specificity. Base quality data are lacking; no much larger clone is found one base away. The immunoSEQ platform was used to sequence the TCRbeta chain. Per the source publication's procedure: When conventional T cell repertoires were pooled, 85,000 to 110,000 distinct in-frame TCRbeta sequences were obtained from patients and about 140,000 from healthy donors. Public Treg TCRbeta sequences were defined as those shared by two or more individuals and were then searched for in Tconv repertoires. Group differences were tested with Mann-Whitney U tests and Bonferroni-Dunn correction in GraphPad Prism 7.03. Drawn from immuneACCESS, this table holds only the in-frame rearrangements with V and J called that TCRdb kept. Clones are partly lost; checked studies trace under half to an unresolved V gene and leave the rest unexplained. From that table come the V and J calls and clone size; the DNA was used to work out D and trimming. This sample is represented by approximately 24,000 clones; approximately 96% of them were singletons. The ten largest clones capture about 0.17% of the sample.

This sample is drawn from a study of B cell selection in AIRE deficiency (dated by TCRdb to between 2018 and 2021). About the study as a whole: Researchers compared TCRbeta repertoires of sorted blood CD4+ conventional T cells and regulatory T cells in AIRE-deficient patients with those in healthy controls. The TCR-sequenced cohort comprised about 5 AIRE-deficient APECED patients and about 5 healthy control donors. Broader findings and caveats from the paper: Of fewer than 4,000 shared Treg TCRbeta sequences, about 30% were shared only among healthy donors and around 9% only among patients, suggesting less efficient Treg selection without AIRE. TCRBV gene usage, CDR3 length and TCR diversity in Tconv and Treg cells from AIRE-deficient patients were found to be similar to those in cells from healthy donors. CDR3s were shorter in shared Treg sequences, reflecting a bias toward rearrangements that have few non-templated nucleotide insertions. Roughly 28% of the Treg TCRbeta sequences shared among healthy donors were detected in patient Tconv cells, suggesting that Treg-biased clones are diverted into the Tconv compartment. Sequencing covered only TCRbeta chains, and 35% to 40% of shared healthy-donor Treg sequences were also present in healthy Tconv, possibly due to differing TCRalpha chains.

From the germline V gene (reference sequence), CDR1 is GTSNPN and CDR2 is SVGIG. The CDR3 contains 17 residues, cysteine and phenylalanine counted. The only DNA kept is the CDR3, 51 bases in frame from the first base. For this chain, trimming is 1 base at the V end and 4 bases at the J end, and the number of junction bases without a gene match is 7. CD4+CD127+ cells were sorted as the conventional CD4 T cell population. Control samples were obtained from healthy donors who were not related to the patients. Sorting of Tconv and Treg cells intended for TCRbeta sequencing was performed on a FACSAria flow cytometer. Sorted cells were collected in 5-ml round-bottom polystyrene tubes, and dry cell pellets were stored frozen at -80 degrees C prior to sequencing.

The source of this sequence is a human donor in good health. Material for sequencing was CD4+CD127+ conventional T cells sorted from PBMCs. Here the chain combines TRBV30 and TRBJ2-1; 13 nucleotides in the junction match TRBD2. CDR3 region: CAWSGTSGGVKYNEQFF. Here is the DNA: TGTGCCTGGAGTGGAACTAGCGGGGGGGTTAAATACAATGAGCAGTTCTTC.